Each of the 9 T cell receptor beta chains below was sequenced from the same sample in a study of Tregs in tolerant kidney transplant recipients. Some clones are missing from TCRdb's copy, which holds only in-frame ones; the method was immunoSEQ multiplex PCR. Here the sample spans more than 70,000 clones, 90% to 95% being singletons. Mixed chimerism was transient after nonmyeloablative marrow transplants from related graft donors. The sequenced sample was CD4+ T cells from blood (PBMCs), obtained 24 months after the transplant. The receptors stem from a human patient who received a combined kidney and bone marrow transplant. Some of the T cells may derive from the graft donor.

The CDR3 loop reads CASSLATGGYGYTF. The CDR3 DNA follows: TGTGCCAGCAGCTTAGCCACAGGGGGCTATGGCTACACCTTC. The chain combines TRBV7-2 with TRBJ1-2, with 8 bases that match TRBD1. The germline V gene encodes CDR1 SGHTA and CDR2 FQGNSA. This CDR3 has 14 residues. V shed 0 bases, J shed 4 bases, and the junction held 1 base outside the gene matches.

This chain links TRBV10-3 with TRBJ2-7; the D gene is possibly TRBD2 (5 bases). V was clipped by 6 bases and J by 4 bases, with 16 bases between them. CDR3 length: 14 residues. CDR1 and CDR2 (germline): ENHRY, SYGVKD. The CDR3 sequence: CAIRRVGGSYEQYF. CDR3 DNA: TGTGCCATCAGACGAGTGGGCGGGTCTTACGAGCAGTACTTC.

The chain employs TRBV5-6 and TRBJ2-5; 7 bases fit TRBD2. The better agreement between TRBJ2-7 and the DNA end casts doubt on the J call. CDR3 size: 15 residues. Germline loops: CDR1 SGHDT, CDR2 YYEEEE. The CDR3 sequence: CASSPFREAVYEQYF. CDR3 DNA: TGTGCCAGCAGCCCCTTCCGGGAGGCGGTCTACGAGCAGTACTTC.

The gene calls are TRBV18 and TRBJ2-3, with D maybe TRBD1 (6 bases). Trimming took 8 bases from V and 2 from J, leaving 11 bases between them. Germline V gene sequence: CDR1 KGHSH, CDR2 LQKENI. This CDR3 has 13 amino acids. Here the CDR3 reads CASGDTNTDTQYF. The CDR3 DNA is TGTGCCAGCGGGGACACTAACACAGATACGCAGTATTTT.

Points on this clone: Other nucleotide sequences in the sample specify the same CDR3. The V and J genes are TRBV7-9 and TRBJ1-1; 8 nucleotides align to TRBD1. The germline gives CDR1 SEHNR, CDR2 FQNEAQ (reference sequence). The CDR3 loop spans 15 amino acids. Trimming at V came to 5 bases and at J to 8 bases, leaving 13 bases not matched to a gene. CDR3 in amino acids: CASSPQGRGRGEAFF. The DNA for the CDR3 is TGTGCCAGCAGCCCACAGGGCAGGGGGCGAGGCGAAGCTTTCTTT.

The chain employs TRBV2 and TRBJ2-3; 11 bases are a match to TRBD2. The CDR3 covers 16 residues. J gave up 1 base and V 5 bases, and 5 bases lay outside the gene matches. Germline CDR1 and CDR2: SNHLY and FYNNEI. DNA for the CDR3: TGTGCCAGCAGTTATGGGACTAGCGGCCGCACAGATACGCAGTATTTT. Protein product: CASSYGTSGRTDTQYF.

CDR3 sequence: CASSGRGIYEQYF. Written as DNA, the CDR3 is TGTGCCAGTAGCGGAAGGGGAATCTACGAGCAGTACTTC. The chain has TRBV19 and TRBJ2-5, with a weak D call TRBD1 (5 bases). The end of the DNA is better explained by TRBJ2-7, so the J call may be wrong. CDR1 is LNHDA and CDR2 is SQIVND in the germline V gene (reference sequence). CDR3 length: 13 residues.

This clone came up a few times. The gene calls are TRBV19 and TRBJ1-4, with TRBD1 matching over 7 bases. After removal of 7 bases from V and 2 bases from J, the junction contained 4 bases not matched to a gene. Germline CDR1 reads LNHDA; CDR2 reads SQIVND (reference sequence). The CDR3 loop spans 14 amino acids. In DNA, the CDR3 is TGTGCCAGTATCCCGACAGGGACTAATGAAAAACTGTTTTTT. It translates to CASIPTGTNEKLFF.

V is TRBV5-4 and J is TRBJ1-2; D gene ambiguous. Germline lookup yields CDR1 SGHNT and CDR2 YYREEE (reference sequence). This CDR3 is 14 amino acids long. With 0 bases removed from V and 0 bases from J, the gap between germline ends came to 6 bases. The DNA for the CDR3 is TGTGCCAGCAGCTTGGACCTAGCTAACTATGGCTACACCTTC. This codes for CASSLDLANYGYTF.